What follows are 32 T cell receptor beta chains derived from one specimen sequenced in a study of T cell repertoires in aging, cancer and after chemotherapy. Multiplex touch-down PCR with TRB-A/B primers amplified rearranged V-D-J TRB sequences. TCRdb re-analysed the multiplex PCR reads in MiXCR, keeping a single row per CDR3 protein. Of 12,000 or so distinct CDR3 sequences listed, less than 30% are singletons. Amplification of TCR beta used genomic DNA extracted from peripheral blood. The sequenced material came from blood. All receptors come from a human donor in good health.

This clonotype has a handful of counts. This sequence joins TRBV20-1 and TRBJ2-3, with 12 bases aligning to TRBD2. The junction had 7 bases not matched to a gene; V was cut back by 3 bases and J by 3 bases. In germline, CDR1 is DFQATT, CDR2 SNEGSKA (reference sequence). This CDR3 contains 16 residues. The CDR3 DNA is TGCAGTGCTAGCAGATCTAGCGGGGGGGCGACAGATACGCAGTATTTT. It is translated as CSASRSSGGATDTQYF.

This clonotype is deemed medium-sized. V gene TRBV20-1 combines with J gene TRBJ1-2, with a possible D match to TRBD1 (6 bases). The CDR3 spans 10 residues. Trimming took 8 bases from V and 4 from J, leaving 8 bases between them. In germline, CDR1 is DFQATT, CDR2 SNEGSKA (reference sequence). The CDR3 DNA reads as TGCAGTTTCAGGGGCTATGGCTACACCTTC. Translated: CSFRGYGYTF.

This clonotype is termed medium-sized. V is TRBV6-5 and J is TRBJ2-3; the D is unclear. This CDR3 region has 13 residues. The germline gives CDR1 MNHEY, CDR2 SVGAGI. The V end lost 0 bases, the J end lost 5 bases, and 6 bases lay between the germline ends. CDR3 region: CASSYSLGDTQYF. The CDR3 DNA is TGTGCCAGCAGTTACTCTTTGGGAGATACGCAGTATTTT.

The V and J genes are TRBV5-4 and TRBJ2-3; TRBD1 matches 10 bases. Germline assignment: CDR1 SGHNT and CDR2 YYREEE (reference sequence). V lost 2 bases, J lost 1 base, and 1 base stayed unmatched. CDR3 size: 15 residues. CDR3 in amino acids: CASSFGTGGTDTQYF. The DNA of the CDR3 is TGTGCCAGCAGCTTTGGGACAGGGGGCACAGATACGCAGTATTTT.

This clonotype has a handful of counts. This chain connects TRBV7-3 to TRBJ2-1; TRBD1 matches at 7 bases. V lost 0 bases, J lost 6 bases, and 14 bases stayed unmatched. Germline CDR1 SGHTA, CDR2 FQGTGA. This CDR3 is built from 18 residues. Here the CDR3 reads CASSLTPQGVPLLNEQFF. The DNA of the CDR3 is TGTGCCAGCAGCTTAACGCCCCAGGGGGTACCCCTTCTCAATGAGCAGTTCTTC.

Judged by abundance, this clonotype is medium-sized. The V call is TRBV27, the J call TRBJ1-6; the D is unclear. Germline V gene sequence: CDR1 MNHEY, CDR2 SMNVEV (reference sequence). V shed 5 bases and J shed 10 bases, with 15 bases lying between them. CDR3 size: 14 residues. The CDR3 region is CASSLEGRGSPLHF. For the CDR3, the DNA is TGTGCCAGCAGTCTCGAGGGAAGAGGCTCACCCCTCCACTTT.

This clonotype was seen a handful of times. V and J are TRBV11-2 and TRBJ1-6, with a tentative D call TRBD1 (6 bases). Germline-derived CDR1 and CDR2 are SGHAT and FQNNGV. Deletions cut 0 bases from V and 3 bases from J, with 6 bases between. The CDR3 length is 15 residues. The chain's CDR3 is CASSLEQGYNSPLHF. CDR3 coding DNA: TGTGCCAGCAGCTTAGAACAGGGCTATAATTCACCCCTCCACTTT.

This chain connects TRBV28 to TRBJ1-2, with 8 bases fitting TRBD1. J lost 8 bases, V lost 6 bases, and 11 bases had no gene match. Germline V CDR1 and CDR2: MDHEN, SYDVKM. The CDR3 is 14 amino acids. CDR3 residues: CASSDGQGMGGYTF. CDR3 in DNA: TGTGCCAGCAGCGACGGACAGGGAATGGGGGGCTACACCTTC.

The CDR3 loop is CASSLRQGDTDTQYF. The CDR3 DNA follows: TGTGCCAGCAGCCTACGACAGGGAGACACAGATACGCAGTATTTT. V is TRBV7-8 and J is TRBJ2-3; the match to TRBD1 covers 7 bases. The length of the CDR3 is 15 residues. Trimming removed 5 bases from V and 2 bases from J; junction bases left unmatched: 7. CDR1 and CDR2 (germline): SGHVS, FQNEAQ.

The rearrangement joins TRBV28 to TRBJ2-3; D remains ambiguous. V gave up 8 bases and J gave up 4 bases, with 13 bases separating them. The germline V gene has CDR1 MDHEN and CDR2 SYDVKM. The CDR3 length is 13 residues. CDR3 in amino acids: CASSPWPADTQYF. The CDR3 DNA reads TGTGCCAGCTCTCCTTGGCCGGCAGATACGCAGTATTTT.

This clonotype is medium-sized (0.01 to 0.1%). The chain combines TRBV6-5 with TRBJ2-1, with 7 bases identical to TRBD1. This CDR3 spans 13 amino acids. From germline, CDR1 is MNHEY and CDR2 SVGAGI. Losses at the gene ends were 6 bases for V and 7 bases for J; bases not matched to a gene: 6. Here the CDR3 reads CASSRQGVNEQFF. In nucleotides, the CDR3 is TGTGCCAGCAGCCGACAGGGAGTGAATGAGCAGTTCTTC.

In its sample, this clonotype ranks as medium-sized. The rearrangement links TRBV6-5 to TRBJ1-2; D ambiguous. This CDR3 is 16 amino acids long. V lost 0 bases to trimming and J lost 8 bases, with 19 bases between them. CDR1 MNHEY and CDR2 SVGAGI come from the germline V gene. The DNA for the CDR3 is TGTGCCAGCAGTTACTCACGAAAGGATGGGTGGGGAGGCTACACCTTC. Residues: CASSYSRKDGWGGYTF.

The chain employs TRBV10-2 and TRBJ2-7; the D gene is possibly TRBD2 (7 bases). From germline, CDR1 is WSHSY and CDR2 SAAADI. The CDR3 runs to 19 residues. Trimming removed 5 bases at V and 1 base at J, with 27 bases between. The CDR3 coding sequence is TGCGCCAGCAGTCCGCGACAGGTTCTAGGACTAGAAGGTTCCTACGAGCAGTACGTC. Its protein product is CASSPRQVLGLEGSYEQYV.

The J gene is TRBJ1-1, the V gene TRBV4-1, with unresolved D. This CDR3 has 14 residues. Germline loops: CDR1 MGHRA, CDR2 YSYEKL. V lost 5 bases, J lost 1 base, and 11 bases lay in between. CDR3 sequence: CASSFGRGNTEAFF. The CDR3 region has the DNA TGCGCCAGCAGCTTTGGACGGGGGAACACTGAAGCTTTCTTT.

Concerning this clonotype itself: This may come from a read error, since a much larger clone is one base off. V and J are TRBV7-2 and TRBJ1-5; D uncertain. This CDR3 spans 15 amino acids. The germline CDR1 and CDR2 sequences are SGHTA and FQGNSA. Here the CDR3 reads CASNNRRTINQTQHF. CDR3 coding DNA: TGTGCCAGTAATAATCGCAGAACGATCAATCAGACCCAGCATTTT.

The sample holds a few counts of this clonotype. This chain joins TRBV19 and TRBJ2-5, with TRBD1 identical over 7 bases. The J segment lost 5 bases and the V segment lost 4 bases, leaving 10 bases of the junction unmatched. CDR1 LNHDA and CDR2 SQIVND come from the germline V gene (reference sequence). CDR3 length: 15 residues. CDR3 region: CASSKTWTGRETQYF. The CDR3 nucleotides are TGTGCCAGTAGTAAAACCTGGACAGGCCGGGAGACCCAGTACTTC.

The chain joins TRBV6-1 to TRBJ1-4; D is ambiguous. CDR3 length equals 16 residues. The V end lost 0 bases, the J end lost 7 bases, and 15 bases lay between the germline ends. Germline V gene lookup returns CDR1 MNHNS and CDR2 SASEGT. Written as DNA, the CDR3 is TGTGCCAGCAGTGAAGCGTCGCGGGAGCCAGTTGAAAAACTGTTTTTT. Protein: CASSEASREPVEKLFF.

This clonotype is classed as medium-sized. The V gene is TRBV7-9, the J gene TRBJ1-1; TRBD1 might be the D (5 bases). This CDR3 region has 14 residues. V lost 1 base and J 4 bases, leaving 10 bases between the germline ends. Germline V gene sequence: CDR1 SEHNR, CDR2 FQNEAQ (reference sequence). CDR3 sequence reads: CASSLELGATEAFF. DNA for the CDR3: TGTGCCAGCAGCTTAGAGCTAGGGGCCACTGAAGCTTTCTTT.

This clonotype occurred a few times. The V gene is TRBV5-4, the J gene TRBJ1-2; 10 bases agree with TRBD1. After removal of 4 bases from V and 5 bases from J, the junction contained 5 bases not matched to a gene. The CDR3 has 14 residues. The germline CDR1 and CDR2 sequences are SGHNT and YYREEE (reference sequence). CDR3 sequence (DNA): TGTGCCAGCAGCCCCGGACAGGGGGATTATGGCTACACCTTC. Translated, it gives CASSPGQGDYGYTF.

V gene TRBV6-5 combines with J gene TRBJ1-3, with 7 nucleotides matching TRBD1. CDR3 length: 17 amino acids. The germline V gene has CDR1 MNHEY and CDR2 SVGAGI. V dropped 0 bases and J dropped 0; count of bases not matched to a gene: 5. The CDR3 nucleotides are TGTGCCAGCAGTTACTCCTCGGGACAGTTCTCTGGAAACACCATATATTTT. Its translation is CASSYSSGQFSGNTIYF.

The chain links TRBV6-1 to TRBJ1-1, with 9 bases that match TRBD1. Per the germline V gene, CDR1 is MNHNS and CDR2 is SASEGT. The CDR3 is made up of 14 amino acids. After removal of 3 bases from V and 5 bases from J, the junction contained 4 bases not matched to a gene. The DNA for the CDR3 is TGTGCCAGCAGTGAGTTCGGGACAGGGACTGAAGCTTTCTTT. This encodes CASSEFGTGTEAFF.

This rearrangement joins TRBV9 to TRBJ2-1; 9 bases map to TRBD2. This CDR3 is built from 15 residues. CDR1 is SGDLS, CDR2 YYNGEE, per germline. Trimming at V came to 3 bases and at J to 4 bases, leaving 5 bases not matched to a gene. CDR3 residues: CASSAPGLAYNEQFF. The CDR3 DNA follows: TGTGCCAGCAGCGCCCCGGGACTAGCTTACAATGAGCAGTTCTTC.

The rearrangement links TRBV28 to TRBJ1-2; tentatively, D is TRBD1 (6 bases). Per the germline V gene, CDR1 is MDHEN and CDR2 is SYDVKM. This CDR3 has 14 residues. Trimming removed 6 bases at V and 3 bases at J, with 14 bases between. CDR3 DNA sequence: TGTGCCAGCAGAACCCGACAGGCGTACTATGGCTACACCTTC. Its protein product is CASRTRQAYYGYTF.

As concerns this clonotype: Relative to the germline gene, one junction end is altered; a read error may explain this. This chain links TRBV20-1 with TRBJ2-3; 9 bases are shared with TRBD2. This CDR3 comprises 15 residues. The germline gives CDR1 DFQATT, CDR2 SNEGSKA (reference sequence). In nucleotides, the CDR3 is TGCAGTGCTATAAGTAGCGGGGGATCCACACATACGCAGTATTTT. Translating it yields CSAISSGGSTHTQYF.

This sequence joins TRBV5-1 and TRBJ1-1; D perhaps matches TRBD1 (6 bases). Trimming removed 1 base from V and 0 bases from J, with 16 bases in between. The CDR3 has 17 amino acids. The germline gives CDR1 SGHRS, CDR2 YFSETQ. The DNA for the CDR3 is TGCGCCAGCAGCTTGTCGTATGGGGGCAACCTGAACACTGAAGCTTTCTTT. It encodes CASSLSYGGNLNTEAFF.

This clonotype is classed as medium-sized (0.01 to 0.1%). This sequence joins TRBV7-2 and TRBJ1-1; D gene uncertain. The CDR3 runs 13 residues. Germline CDR1 and CDR2: SGHTA and FQGNSA. V was shortened by 2 bases and J by 7 bases, with 11 bases between the two germline ends. The CDR3 is CASSLLGVGEAFF. The CDR3 DNA sequence: TGTGCCAGCAGCTTACTCGGGGTCGGTGAAGCTTTCTTT.

This clonotype is classed as medium-sized. The rearrangement joins TRBV7-6 to TRBJ1-6, with 7 bases aligning to TRBD1. V lost 7 bases to trimming and J lost 1 base; unmatched junction nucleotides: 7. The CDR3 covers 16 residues. CDR1 is SGHVS, CDR2 FNYEAQ, per germline. This chain's CDR3 is CASTQTGRSYNSPLHF. CDR3 nucleotide sequence: TGTGCCAGCACCCAGACAGGGAGGTCCTATAATTCACCCCTCCACTTT.

Judged by abundance, this clonotype is medium-sized. This sequence joins TRBV5-6 and TRBJ1-2; D not resolved. Trimming stripped 0 bases from V and 1 base from J, with 1 base between. The germline V gene encodes CDR1 SGHDT and CDR2 YYEEEE. This CDR3 has 12 residues. DNA for the CDR3: TGTGCCAGCAGCTTGGTTAACTATGGCTACACCTTC. Protein product: CASSLVNYGYTF.

This clonotype counts as medium-sized. The gene calls are TRBV6-5 and TRBJ2-7, with D unclear. The CDR3 covers 13 residues. Germline values: CDR1 MNHEY, CDR2 SVGAGI. V lost 5 bases and J lost 3, with 11 bases in between. The CDR3 is CASSEATFYEQYV. The CDR3 DNA follows: TGTGCCAGCAGTGAAGCCACCTTCTACGAGCAGTACGTC.

The table lists this clonotype with a count of one. The junction departs from the called germline gene at one end, perhaps through a read error. V gene TRBV6-4 combines with J gene TRBJ2-2, with 7 bases matching TRBD1. Germline V gene lookup returns CDR1 MRHNA and CDR2 SNTAGT. The CDR3 has 13 amino acids. CDR3 in amino acids: CASKGADTGKLFF. The CDR3 bases are TGTGCCAGCAAGGGGGCCGACACCGGGAAGCTGTTTTTT.

The chain is built from TRBV28 and TRBJ1-2, with D unclear. This CDR3 comprises 13 residues. V lost 3 bases, J lost 4 bases, and 9 bases lay in between. The germline CDR1 and CDR2 sequences are MDHEN and SYDVKM. As DNA, the CDR3 is TGTGCCAGCAGTTTGGATGGGATCTATGGCTACACCTTC. Translated, it gives CASSLDGIYGYTF.

With respect to this clonotype: Given a much more abundant clone one base away, this may be a read error. CDR3 in amino acids: CASSLMGQGYNEQIF. For the CDR3, the DNA is TGTGCCAGCAGCTTAATGGGGCAGGGATACAATGAGCAGATCTTC. This sequence joins TRBV7-3 and TRBJ2-1; TRBD1 might be the D (5 bases). The germline gives CDR1 SGHTA, CDR2 FQGTGA. The CDR3 loop spans 15 amino acids.